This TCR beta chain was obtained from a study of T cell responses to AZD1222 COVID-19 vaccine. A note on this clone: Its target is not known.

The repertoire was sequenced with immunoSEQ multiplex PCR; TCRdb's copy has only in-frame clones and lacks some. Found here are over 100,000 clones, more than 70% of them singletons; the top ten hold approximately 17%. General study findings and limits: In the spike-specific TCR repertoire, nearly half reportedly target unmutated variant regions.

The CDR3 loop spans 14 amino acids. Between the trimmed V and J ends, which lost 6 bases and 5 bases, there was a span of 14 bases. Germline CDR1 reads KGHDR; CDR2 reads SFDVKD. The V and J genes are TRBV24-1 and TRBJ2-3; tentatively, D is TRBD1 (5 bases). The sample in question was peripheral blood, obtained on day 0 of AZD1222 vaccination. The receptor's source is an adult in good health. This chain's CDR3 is CATSKNGQGDTQYF. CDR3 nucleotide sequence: TGTGCCACCAGTAAGAACGGCCAGGGAGATACGCAGTATTTT.